The clone carrying this T cell receptor (beta chain) was observed a handful of times. Antigen unknown. Per germline, CDR1 SGHVS and CDR2 FNYEAQ. V was trimmed by 5 bases and J by 3 bases, leaving 14 bases between them. CDR3 length equals 15 residues. The data were obtained in a study of T cell repertoires in cytomegalovirus infection. Study summary: Public TCR beta signature analysis indicated the presence of both CMV infection and matching HLA type.

General observations from the study: The ex vivo response was dominated by HLA-C-restricted CMV-specific TCR beta clonotypes. Summed public TCR beta family frequency identified CMV carriers bearing the relevant HLA.

TCRdb used MiXCR to reprocess the reads, holding one entry per CDR3 protein. The sample consists of about 490,000 distinct CDR3 sequences, more than 15% of them appearing once. The chain couples TRBV7-6 to TRBJ1-5; D is unclear. The sequenced sample was CD8+ T cells from PBMCs. This clonotype was obtained from a human donor in good health (CMV status not recorded). Some clones in this sample may be carry-over from other donors' samples. CDR3 protein: CASSPDRRNNQPQHF. The CDR3 DNA follows: TGTGCCAGCAGCCCCGATCGGCGGAACAATCAGCCCCAGCATTTT.